This entry concerns a single TCR beta chain. The data were taken from a study of T-cell memory formation after mild COVID-19. TCRdb re-derived calls from the 5' RACE reads in MiXCR, one entry per CDR3 protein. Seen here are hundreds of thousands of distinct CDR3 sequences, roughly an eighth observed once, and the top ten hold approximately 22%. This CDR3 has 13 residues. The germline gives CDR1 MNHEY, CDR2 SMNVEV (reference sequence). With 6 bases removed from V and 5 bases from J, the gap between germline ends came to 12 bases. This sequence was found in a man younger than 35 who had mild COVID-19 (a few samples of this study predate the infection). Cell type and time point are not known. This chain joins TRBV27 and TRBJ2-3; D is ambiguous. Sequenced material: PBMCs or a T cell subset sorted from them (not recorded which). CDR3 nucleotide sequence: TGTGCCAGCAGCTCCCCGGCTGGAGATACGCAGTATTTT. It is translated as CASSSPAGDTQYF.